This TCR beta chain was identified in a study of CD8 T cells in Susac syndrome. Study results and caveats: The peak of CD8+ clonal expansion in Susac was seen in TEMRA cells and active patients. A few Susac-specific public clones appeared in CD8+ TEMRA repertoires, and 15 to 20 in total CD8+ repertoires.

Points on this clonotype: Its cognate antigen is unknown.

Random hexamers were used to reverse transcribe an amount of roughly 0.5 to 1 ug RNA. It was immunoSEQ multiplex PCR that amplified TCR beta CDR3 across 54 Vbeta and 13 Jbeta. One entry per CDR3 protein, called by TCRdb with MiXCR from the immunoSEQ multiplex PCR reads. The sample gives 100,000 or so distinct CDR3 sequences, 95% of which show up once; 0.25% to 0.35% is in the top ten. Bulk CD8+ and CD4+ cells came from magnetic negative isolation; CD8+ TEMRA by FACS. Trimming stripped 0 bases from V and 6 bases from J, with 15 bases between. The germline V gene has CDR1 SGDLS and CDR2 YYNGEE. The CDR3 runs 16 residues.

Input material: CD8+ T cells from PBMCs. The J gene is TRBJ2-2, the V gene TRBV9, with D maybe TRBD1 (6 bases). The clonotype originates from a human donor with Susac syndrome. The CDR3 DNA follows: TGTGCCAGCAGCGTAGGAGGGGGAGTAGTTGCCGGGGAGCTGTTTTTT. Encoded protein: CASSVGGGVVAGELFF.